This T cell receptor beta chain was identified during a study of cytomegalovirus exposure and HLA in healthy donors. Study information: Of around 400 genotyped donors, 81% grouped in the Caucasian-associated ancestry cluster.

Overall study results and limits: HLA restriction was apparent for most CMV-associated TCR beta chains in a later analysis. It was reported that the classifier diagnosed cytomegalovirus status with high specificity and sensitivity in both the original and validation cohorts.

On this clone: Its antigen is unknown.

The PCR used 60 Vbeta and 13 Jbeta primers. Sequenced by immunoSEQ multiplex PCR; TCRdb stores in-frame clones only, minus some. The table includes some 170,000 clones, just over 70% detected once. When sampled, the donors appeared nominally healthy, though they likely had unrecorded immune exposures. Per germline, CDR1 LGHNA and CDR2 YNFKEQ. The CDR3 covers 17 residues. The J segment lost 3 bases and the V segment lost 4 bases, leaving 8 bases of the junction unmatched. The chain is built from TRBV4-2 and TRBJ2-2, with 10 bases fitting TRBD2. The sequencing input was PBMCs. The sequence was collected from a man younger than 35 in good health and CMV-seropositive. This chain's CDR3 is CASSLGLADKYTGELFF. CDR3 sequence (DNA): TGTGCCAGCAGCCTAGGACTAGCGGATAAATACACCGGGGAGCTGTTTTTT.